These 17 T cell receptor beta chains were all obtained from the same sample, sequenced in a study of CD8+CD57+ T cells in acquired aplastic anemia. The TCR beta profiling, which covered VDJ combination and CDR3 sequence, was carried out using genomic DNA as the template. TCRdb re-called the reads through MiXCR, storing one row per CDR3 protein. The sample has approximately 250,000 distinct CDR3 sequences; around 82% are singletons. All patients picked for sequencing had shown, by flow cytometry, an expansion of CD8+CD57+ cells. Source material: sorted CD4+, CD8+, or CD8+CD57+ T cells (not recorded which) from PBMCs. The receptors shown here come from a human donor with aplastic anemia.

Worth noting for this clonotype: A read error may produce the germline difference seen at one junction end. The V call is TRBV11-3, the J call TRBJ2-6; D is unclear. CDR3 length: 17 amino acids. CDR1 is SGHNT and CDR2 is YENEEA in the germline V gene. CDR3 nucleotides: TGTGCCAGCACCTTAGATCTGGCCCCCTCTGGGGCCAACGTCCTGACTTTC. As protein: CASTLDLAPSGANVLTF.

J is TRBJ2-3 and V is TRBV7-9; D uncertain. Deletions cut 6 bases from V and 9 bases from J, with 16 bases between. This CDR3 is built from 13 residues. In germline, CDR1 is SEHNR, CDR2 FQNEAQ (reference sequence). Here the CDR3 reads CASSYSPQETQYF. The CDR3 DNA is TGTGCCAGCAGTTACAGCCCCCAAGAGACGCAGTATTTT.

This clonotype was recorded a few times. Here the CDR3 DNA reads TGTGCCAAGTCCCGTGAGAAGGCTGAAGCTTTCTTT. Translated: CAKSREKAEAFF. The chain employs TRBV2 and TRBJ1-1, with unresolved D. This CDR3 has 12 amino acids. Germline V gives CDR1 SNHLY, CDR2 FYNNEI. Trimming took off 10 bases at V and 6 bases at J, with 15 bases between the two ends.

The chain combines TRBV11-1 with TRBJ2-7; no clear D gene. Germline-derived CDR1 and CDR2 are SGHAT and FQDESV (reference sequence). Trimming cost V 3 bases and J 7 bases, with 13 bases left between them. The CDR3 sequence is 13 residues long. CDR3 DNA: TGTGCCAGCAGCTTCGACATATCTGGGGAGCAGTACTTC. Translation gives CASSFDISGEQYF.

This clonotype has just one count. The chain carries TRBV2 and TRBJ1-1; D ambiguous. Looked up from germline, CDR1 is SNHLY and CDR2 is FYNNEI. This CDR3 has 14 amino acids. V shed 3 bases and J shed 13 bases, with 21 bases lying between them. CDR3 coding DNA: TGTGCCAGCAGTGATGAAGGCGTGAATACTGAGTTTTTCTTT. This translates into CASSDEGVNTEFFF.

The chain links TRBV7-2 to TRBJ2-2; TRBD2 aligns across 7 bases. The germline CDR1 and CDR2 sequences are SGHTA and FQGNSA. After removal of 1 base from V and 17 bases from J, the junction contained 13 bases not matched to a gene. CDR3 length: 14 residues. In DNA, the CDR3 is TGTGCCAGCAGCTTAGGAGAGCGGAAAGCGGGGACCTTTTTT. Its protein is CASSLGERKAGTFF.

The genes are TRBV7-3 and TRBJ2-3; a possible D gene is TRBD1 (5 bases). Between the trimmed V and J ends, which lost 5 bases and 5 bases, there was a span of 17 bases. This CDR3 contains 15 residues. Germline values: CDR1 SGHTA, CDR2 FQGTGA. The CDR3 spells CASSESDTSLDTQYF. The CDR3 DNA reads TGTGCCAGCAGCGAATCGGACACCTCGTTAGATACGCAGTATTTT.

On this clonotype itself: Lacking the conserved final phenylalanine or tryptophan, this CDR3 likely reflects a read error. Because the CDR3's place on the DNA is in doubt, the DNA is left out and the CDR3 is given as listed by TCRdb. The chain is built from TRBV7-8 and TRBJ2-3. Including both end residues, the CDR3 is 13 amino acids long. Germline V gene data show CDR1 as SGHVS and CDR2 as FQNEAQ. The CDR3 spells CASGLAGRPDTQY.

The V and J genes are TRBV9 and TRBJ2-7; TRBD2 might be the D (5 bases). Germline V gene data show CDR1 as SGDLS and CDR2 as YYNGEE. CDR3 length equals 14 residues. V was clipped by 4 bases and J by 3 bases, with 14 bases between them. CDR3 in DNA: TGTGCCAGCAGCCCCCACGGGGAAAACTACGAGCAGTACTTC. Translated, it gives CASSPHGENYEQYF.

This clonotype came up a few times. No conserved phenylalanine or tryptophan ends this CDR3, so it is likely a read error. It is unclear where the CDR3 begins or ends on the DNA, so no DNA is shown, and the CDR3 is as TCRdb lists it. V usage is TRBV7-9 and J usage is TRBJ2-3; the table gives TRBD1 as D, unverified against the DNA. The CDR3 spans 13 amino acids, including both terminal residues. Germline V gives CDR1 SEHNR, CDR2 FQNEAQ (reference sequence). The CDR3 is CASSGQGKVGSAK.

This clonotype was detected many times. This sequence joins TRBV20-1 and TRBJ2-1, with 16 positions matching TRBD2. The CDR3 is made up of 15 amino acids. Per the germline V gene, CDR1 is DFQATT and CDR2 is SNEGSKA (reference sequence). The J segment lost 7 bases and the V segment lost 8 bases, leaving 8 bases of the junction unmatched. This CDR3 is CSTKGTSGGANEQFF. The CDR3 region has the DNA TGCAGTACAAAGGGGACTAGCGGGGGGGCAAATGAGCAGTTCTTC.

This clonotype was observed once. The J gene is TRBJ1-1, the V gene TRBV19, with D perhaps TRBD1 (5 bases). Germline V gives CDR1 LNHDA, CDR2 SQIVND (reference sequence). The CDR3 spans 15 residues. V was trimmed by 9 bases and J by 14 bases, leaving 31 bases between them. DNA for the CDR3: TGTGCCAGCAGTTTAGCTCTGACAGCCAACACTGAAGAGTTCTTT. It specifies CASSLALTANTEEFF.

The table lists this clonotype with a few counts. The chain carries TRBV10-3 and TRBJ1-6, with D possibly TRBD1 on 6 matching bases. Trimming pared 2 bases from V and 8 bases from J, leaving 10 bases between. This CDR3 region has 14 residues. Germline CDR1 reads ENHRY; CDR2 reads SYGVKD. DNA of the CDR3: TGTGCCATCAGTGAGGGCGGGGGCGATTCACCCCTCCACTTT. This sequence encodes CAISEGGGDSPLHF.

A word on this clonotype: The conserved phenylalanine or tryptophan is not found at the CDR3 terminus, so this likely reflects a read error. The chain carries TRBV2 and TRBJ2-5; 10 bases are a match to TRBD1. The germline V gene encodes CDR1 SNHLY and CDR2 FYNNEI. J gave up 6 bases and V 6 bases, and 10 bases lay outside the gene matches. The CDR3 length is 15 residues. The CDR3 DNA reads TGTGCCAGCAGCGGGACAGGGGCGTTTAGGCAGACCCAGTACTCC. Translation: CASSGTGAFRQTQYS.

The gene calls are TRBV7-3 and TRBJ2-3; D may be TRBD1 (5 bases). The J call is uncertain, as TRBJ1-5 better fits the DNA end. This CDR3 has 16 amino acids. Per germline, CDR1 SGHTA and CDR2 FQGTGA. The CDR3 DNA sequence: TGTGCCAGCAGCTTAGGACTAGCGGGGGTCACAGATACGCAGCATTTT. Protein: CASSLGLAGVTDTQHF.

Remarks on this clonotype: At one end, the junction sequence differs from germline, possibly due to a read error. V usage is TRBV7-8 and J usage is TRBJ1-2; D may be TRBD1 (5 bases). This CDR3 is 15 amino acids long. Germline CDR1 reads SGHVS; CDR2 reads FQNEAQ. CDR3 DNA sequence: TGCGCCAGCAGCTTGCGTTGGGACGATAACACTCGCTACACCTTC. This codes for CASSLRWDDNTRYTF.

This clonotype was seen just once. The junction and the germline gene differ at one end; a read error may be behind it. The chain is built from TRBV7-2 and TRBJ2-3; D unclear. Germline-derived CDR1 and CDR2 are SGHTA and FQGNSA. The CDR3 totals 13 residues. CDR3 sequence: CASRAGCGDPQHF. In nucleotides, the CDR3 is TGTGCCAGCAGGGCCGGGTGTGGAGATCCGCAGCACTTT.